The 32 T cell receptor beta chains listed next were all sequenced from one sample in a study of cytomegalovirus exposure and HLA in healthy donors. Both 60 Vbeta primers and 13 Jbeta primers went into the PCR. Sequencing used immunoSEQ multiplex PCR; TCRdb keeps in-frame clones, though not all of them. The sample has roughly 150,000 clones, 70% to 90% seen once; the top ten hold nearly 2.5%. Sequencing was carried out using PBMCs. The receptor set was obtained from a male donor in good health and CMV-seronegative.

The chain has TRBV4-1 and TRBJ2-1; 9 bases fit TRBD2. This CDR3 comprises 16 residues. Looked up from germline, CDR1 is MGHRA and CDR2 is YSYEKL. Trimming removed 0 bases from V and 6 bases from J; junction bases left unmatched: 6. The CDR3 region is CASSQDWGTSPNEQFF. The DNA of the CDR3 is TGCGCCAGCAGCCAAGATTGGGGGACTAGCCCCAATGAGCAGTTCTTC.

The rearrangement links TRBV18 to TRBJ2-7; TRBD1 matches at 7 bases. Germline V gives CDR1 KGHSH, CDR2 LQKENI. This CDR3 has 16 residues. J lost 0 bases, V lost 5 bases, and 10 bases had no gene match. DNA of the CDR3: TGTGCCAGCTCAGTACAGGGACAGCGTAGCTCCTACGAGCAGTACTTC. Translated, it gives CASSVQGQRSSYEQYF.

The V gene is TRBV2, the J gene TRBJ1-6; TRBD1 aligns across 8 bases. V shed 6 bases and J 7 bases; nucleotides not matched to a gene: 5. The CDR3 totals 14 residues. CDR1 and CDR2 from the germline V gene are SNHLY and FYNNEI. The CDR3 DNA is TGTGCCAGCAGAGGGGACAGGACGAATTCACCCCTCCACTTT. Translation: CASRGDRTNSPLHF.

The rearrangement uses TRBV5-1 and TRBJ2-1, with TRBD2 identical over 15 bases. Trimming at V came to 4 bases and at J to 4 bases, leaving 3 bases not matched to a gene. The germline gives CDR1 SGHRS, CDR2 YFSETQ. The CDR3 sequence is 16 residues long. CDR3 in amino acids: CASSKGLAGGYNEQFF. The CDR3 DNA reads TGCGCCAGCAGCAAGGGACTAGCGGGGGGTTACAATGAGCAGTTCTTC. The complete variable domain, with remaining parts taken from reference TRBV5-1 and TRBJ2-1, reads KAGVTQTPRYLIKTRGQQVTLSCSPISGHRSVSWYQQTPGQGLQFLFEYFSETQRNKGNFPGRFSGRQFSNSRSEMNVSTLELGDSALYLCASSKGLAGGYNEQFFGPGTRLTVL.

J is TRBJ2-3 and V is TRBV7-2, with D possibly matching TRBD2 (5 bases). Germline V gene lookup returns CDR1 SGHTA and CDR2 FQGNSA. The CDR3 length is 14 residues. V dropped 6 bases and J dropped 4 bases, with 14 bases sitting between them. This chain's CDR3 is CASSLEVRADTQYF. CDR3 nucleotides: TGTGCCAGCAGTCTGGAGGTTAGGGCAGATACGCAGTATTTT.

The genes are TRBV30 and TRBJ1-5, with 9 bases that match TRBD1. CDR1 is GTSNPN, CDR2 SVGIG, per germline (reference sequence). The length of the CDR3 is 15 residues. After removal of 6 bases from V and 2 bases from J, the junction contained 8 bases not matched to a gene. CDR3 sequence: CACTMGQGGNQPQHF. The CDR3 DNA reads as TGTGCCTGTACTATGGGACAGGGAGGCAATCAGCCCCAGCATTTT.

This clone was detected a few times. V is TRBV13 and J is TRBJ2-5; TRBD2 aligns across 9 bases. The germline V gene encodes CDR1 PRHDT and CDR2 FYEKMQ (reference sequence). Germline trimming cut 3 bases from V and 0 bases from J; bases unmatched to any gene: 5. The CDR3 is 16 residues long. CDR3 DNA sequence: TGTGCCAGCAGCTTCTCGGGCGGGGGGGACCAAGAGACCCAGTACTTC. Amino acids: CASSFSGGGDQETQYF.

The J gene is TRBJ2-1, the V gene TRBV9; possibly TRBD2 for D (6 bases). The germline V gene has CDR1 SGDLS and CDR2 YYNGEE. The CDR3 spans 16 residues. The germline V and J ends were trimmed by 0 bases and 3 bases, with 13 bases remaining between them. CDR3: CASSVAVLANYNEQFF. The CDR3 DNA sequence: TGTGCCAGCAGCGTAGCAGTGCTAGCGAACTACAATGAGCAGTTCTTC.

The rearrangement joins TRBV7-7 to TRBJ2-6; D possibly corresponds to TRBD2 (5 bases). This CDR3 comprises 18 residues. Germline V gene sequence: CDR1 SSHAT, CDR2 FNYEAQ (reference sequence). V was clipped by 5 bases and J by 1 base, with 18 bases between them. The CDR3 nucleotides read TGTGCCAGCAGCCCCGGAGGACGGTGGCCTTCTGGGGCCAACGTCCTGACTTTC. This sequence encodes CASSPGGRWPSGANVLTF.

Regarding this clone: Its ends do not fully match the called genes, so a read error is possible. The chain couples TRBV7-7 to TRBJ2-5; D unclear. Germline CDR1 SSHAT, CDR2 FNYEAQ (reference sequence). CDR3 length equals 14 residues. CDR3 nucleotide sequence: TGTGCTAGCAGCTTACACTCCGGGCAAGAGACCCAGTACTTC. Translation gives CASSLHSGQETQYF. Full variable domain (missing parts from reference TRBV7-7 and TRBJ2-5): GAGVSQSPRYKVTKRGQDVTLRCDPISSHATLYWYQQALGQGPEFLTYFNYEAQPDKSGLPSDRFSAERPEGSISTLTIQRTEQRDSAMYRCASSLHSGQETQYFGPGTRLLVL.

The chain recombines TRBV7-9 with TRBJ2-7; 7 nucleotides align to TRBD2. The V gene end was trimmed by 5 bases and the J gene end by 6 bases; junction bases not matched to a gene: 7. The CDR3 contains 13 residues. Germline V CDR1 and CDR2: SEHNR, FQNEAQ (reference sequence). CDR3: CASSIGGRSEQYF. The DNA of the CDR3 is TGTGCCAGCAGCATCGGCGGGAGATCCGAGCAGTACTTC.

This clone was observed a single time. The rearrangement links TRBV7-8 to TRBJ2-2, with D maybe TRBD2 (6 bases). V lost 0 bases and J lost 6, with 23 bases in between. CDR3 length: 19 amino acids. Germline CDR1 and CDR2: SGHVS and FQNEAQ. The DNA of the CDR3 is TGTGCCAGCAGCTTAGCGCGGGTCAGGAACCCGTTAGCGGCCGGGGAGCTGTTTTTT. This codes for CASSLARVRNPLAAGELFF. Full variable domain (rest looked up from reference TRBV7-8 and TRBJ2-2): GAGVSQSPRYKVAKRGQDVALRCDPISGHVSLFWYQQALGQGPEFLTYFQNEAQLDKSGLPSDRFFAERPEGSVSTLKIQRTQQEDSAVYLCASSLARVRNPLAAGELFFGEGSRLTVL.

The table lists this clone with a count of one. The chain employs TRBV29-1 and TRBJ1-6, with D perhaps TRBD1 (6 bases). Per the germline V gene, CDR1 is SQVTM and CDR2 is ANQGSEA. The CDR3 loop spans 14 amino acids. The germline V and J ends were trimmed by 5 bases and 7 bases, with 15 bases remaining between them. CDR3 sequence reads: CSVPGVRENSPLHF. The CDR3 nucleotides are TGCAGCGTTCCAGGGGTGAGAGAAAATTCACCCCTCCACTTT. Based on the CDR3 plus reference TRBV29-1 and TRBJ1-6, the full variable domain is SAVISQKPSRDICQRGTSLTIQCQVDSQVTMMFWYRQQPGQSLTLIATANQGSEATYESGFVIDKFPISRPNLTFSTLTVSNMSPEDSSIYLCSVPGVRENSPLHFGNGTRLTVT.

This clone has just one count. The chain links TRBV5-1 to TRBJ2-5; 11 positions match TRBD1. The CDR3 is 14 residues long. CDR1 SGHRS and CDR2 YFSETQ come from the germline V gene. J lost 5 bases, V lost 4 bases, and 4 bases had no gene match. The CDR3: CASSPGTGGETQYF. In DNA, the CDR3 is TGCGCCAGCAGCCCCGGGACAGGGGGGGAGACCCAGTACTTC.

V is TRBV27 and J is TRBJ2-1; TRBD2 is a possible D gene (6 bases). V was clipped by 3 bases and J by 4 bases, with 7 bases between them. Germline lookup yields CDR1 MNHEY and CDR2 SMNVEV (reference sequence). There are 13 residues in the CDR3. CDR3 DNA: TGTGCCAGCAGTTTGGAGGGGTACAATGAGCAGTTCTTC. Translation: CASSLEGYNEQFF.

The chain has TRBV29-1 and TRBJ2-7; 7 bases map to TRBD2. V gave up 5 bases and J gave up 0 bases; unmatched junction bases: 13. Per the germline V gene, CDR1 is SQVTM and CDR2 is ANQGSEA. The CDR3 contains 16 residues. CDR3 coding DNA: TGCAGCGTTCAGTCCCATGGCGGGGGAGTCTCCTACGAGCAGTACTTC. As protein: CSVQSHGGGVSYEQYF.

The rearrangement uses TRBV5-1 and TRBJ2-1, with D perhaps TRBD1 (5 bases). Germline V gene sequence: CDR1 SGHRS, CDR2 YFSETQ. This CDR3 is built from 16 residues. V lost 0 bases and J 4 bases, leaving 14 bases between the germline ends. The CDR3 sequence is CASSLDVGSGYNEQFF. CDR3 DNA: TGCGCCAGCAGCTTGGACGTGGGATCAGGGTACAATGAGCAGTTCTTC.

V usage is TRBV4-1 and J usage is TRBJ1-1; D is unresolved. V dropped 0 bases and J dropped 0 bases, with 11 bases sitting between them. This CDR3 region has 16 residues. The germline CDR1 and CDR2 sequences are MGHRA and YSYEKL. This CDR3 reads CASSQEEGAVNTEAFF. CDR3 bases: TGCGCCAGCAGCCAAGAAGAAGGAGCTGTGAACACTGAAGCTTTCTTT.

The V and J genes are TRBV7-9 and TRBJ2-1, with 8 bases identical to TRBD2. Germline V lookup: CDR1 SEHNR, CDR2 FQNEAQ (reference sequence). This CDR3 region has 15 residues. The trim removed 3 bases at V and 2 bases at J, leaving 3 bases unmatched. The CDR3 DNA sequence: TGTGCCAGCAGCTTTAGCGGGAAGGCCTACAATGAGCAGTTCTTC. Translated, it gives CASSFSGKAYNEQFF.

This rearrangement joins TRBV9 to TRBJ2-7; 8 bases match TRBD1. Germline V gives CDR1 SGDLS, CDR2 YYNGEE. This CDR3 contains 15 residues. After removal of 4 bases from V and 3 bases from J, the junction contained 9 bases not matched to a gene. CDR3 protein: CASSSTGDTYYEQYF. The CDR3, as DNA: TGTGCCAGCAGCTCGACAGGGGACACGTACTACGAGCAGTACTTC.

The chain combines TRBV9 with TRBJ2-2; 7 positions agree with TRBD2. V was clipped by 4 bases and J by 8 bases; unmatched bases: 8. The CDR3 length is 14 residues. Per the germline V gene, CDR1 is SGDLS and CDR2 is YYNGEE. The CDR3 sequence is CASSPKRGWGELFF. In DNA form, the CDR3 reads TGTGCCAGCAGCCCCAAGCGGGGATGGGGGGAGCTGTTTTTT.

V gene TRBV10-3 combines with J gene TRBJ2-5; the D gene is possibly TRBD2 (5 bases). Trimming cost V 4 bases and J 9 bases, with 21 bases left between them. CDR1 is ENHRY, CDR2 SYGVKD, per germline. There are 15 residues in the CDR3. The chain's CDR3 is CAISVDGLPSSAQYF. CDR3 bases: TGTGCCATCAGTGTCGATGGACTCCCTTCGTCGGCCCAGTACTTC.

This sequence joins TRBV30 and TRBJ2-7; tentative D call: TRBD1 (5 bases). V was cut by 5 bases and J by 0 bases, with 8 bases left in between. The CDR3 sequence is 12 residues long. CDR1 and CDR2 from the germline V gene are GTSNPN and SVGIG (reference sequence). CDR3: CAWVTGSYEQYF. The CDR3 region has the DNA TGTGCCTGGGTTACAGGCTCCTACGAGCAGTACTTC.

This clone was recorded only once. V usage is TRBV19 and J usage is TRBJ2-3, with 8 bases lining up with TRBD2. Germline V gene lookup returns CDR1 LNHDA and CDR2 SQIVND (reference sequence). The CDR3 is made up of 15 amino acids. After removal of 5 bases from V and 5 bases from J, the junction contained 9 bases not matched to a gene. The CDR3 DNA is TGTGCCAGTAGTCGGCTAGCGGGCGGTGTAGATACGCAGTATTTT. Protein sequence: CASSRLAGGVDTQYF.

This clone was seen a single time. The V gene is TRBV4-3, the J gene TRBJ2-3; weak D call: TRBD2 (6 bases). The CDR3 is 16 amino acids. Germline V gene lookup returns CDR1 LGHNA and CDR2 YSLEER. V lost 2 bases, J lost 2 bases, and 14 bases lay in between. CDR3 sequence (DNA): TGCGCCAGCAGCCAATTCCGCGGGGCTACCACAGATACGCAGTATTTT. Its protein is CASSQFRGATTDTQYF.

V usage is TRBV7-9 and J usage is TRBJ2-5, with D possibly TRBD2 on 5 matching bases. CDR1 is SEHNR and CDR2 is FQNEAQ in the germline V gene (reference sequence). V was pared by 2 bases and J by 5 bases, with 15 bases between. The CDR3 contains 15 residues. In DNA form, the CDR3 reads TGTGCCAGCAGCTTAAGGAGCGGCGACGGGGAGACCCAGTACTTC. This encodes CASSLRSGDGETQYF. The whole variable domain, remainder taken from reference TRBV7-9 and TRBJ2-5, is DTGVSQNPRHKITKRGQNVTFRCDPISEHNRLYWYRQTLGQGPEFLTYFQNEAQLEKSRLLSDRFSAERPKGSFSTLEIQRTEQGDSAMYLCASSLRSGDGETQYFGPGTRLLVL.

The rearrangement joins TRBV29-1 to TRBJ2-3; 9 bases fit TRBD1. CDR1 is SQVTM, CDR2 ANQGSEA, per germline. CDR3 size: 14 residues. V lost 3 bases and J lost 2; bases outside the gene matches: 3. The CDR3 spells CSVDNRGLTDTQYF. The CDR3 region has the DNA TGCAGCGTTGATAACAGGGGGCTCACAGATACGCAGTATTTT.

V usage is TRBV29-1 and J usage is TRBJ2-1; TRBD1 aligns across 7 bases. The CDR3 is made up of 14 amino acids. V trimming: 3 bases; J trimming: 10 bases; junction bases outside the gene matches: 12. Germline CDR1 reads SQVTM; CDR2 reads ANQGSEA. CDR3 sequence: CSVDGRAVRGEQFF. The CDR3 bases are TGCAGCGTTGATGGGCGCGCTGTCAGGGGGGAGCAGTTCTTC.

This clone was counted only a few times. The chain is built from TRBV4-3 and TRBJ2-2; D might be TRBD2 (5 bases). This CDR3 comprises 14 residues. The V gene lost 0 bases and the J gene lost 8 bases, with 10 bases spanning the gap. Germline-derived CDR1 and CDR2 are LGHNA and YSLEER. The CDR3 sequence: CASSQDQPGGELFF. As DNA, the CDR3 is TGCGCCAGCAGCCAAGATCAGCCGGGGGGGGAGCTGTTTTTT.

CDR3 in amino acids: CASSQRDGETQYF. CDR3 DNA sequence: TGTGCCAGTAGTCAACGGGATGGGGAGACCCAGTACTTC. The chain couples TRBV19 to TRBJ2-5, with D perhaps TRBD2 (5 bases). Germline loops: CDR1 LNHDA, CDR2 SQIVND (reference sequence). V lost 5 bases to trimming and J lost 5 bases, with 12 bases between them. The CDR3 covers 13 residues. The entire variable domain, with the rest obtained from reference TRBV19 and TRBJ2-5, is as follows: DGGITQSPKYLFRKEGQNVTLSCEQNLNHDAMYWYRQDPGQGLRLIYYSQIVNDFQKGDIAEGYSVSREKKESFPLTVTSAQKNPTAFYLCASSQRDGETQYFGPGTRLLVL.

This chain uses TRBV29-1 with TRBJ2-2; D unclear. Germline CDR1 reads SQVTM; CDR2 reads ANQGSEA. V dropped 0 bases and J dropped 9 bases, with 5 bases sitting between them. This CDR3 is built from 11 residues. In DNA, the CDR3 is TGCAGCGTTGAAGAGAGCAGGGAGCTGTTTTTT. Encoded protein: CSVEESRELFF.

In DNA form, the CDR3 reads TGTGCCAGCAGCACATTACAAGAGACCCAGTACTTC. It codes for CASSTLQETQYF. V gene TRBV5-5 combines with J gene TRBJ2-5; D gene ambiguous. V lost 4 bases and J 2 bases, leaving 6 bases between the germline ends. Germline V lookup: CDR1 SGHKS, CDR2 YYEKEE (reference sequence). This CDR3 is built from 12 residues.